This T cell receptor (beta chain) was sequenced for a study of control samples from healthy donors and cancer patients. The assay was immunoSEQ multiplex PCR, and TCRdb's table has in-frame clones only and misses some. The repertoire includes about 92,000 clones, about four fifths of them detected once, and over 7.5% sits in the top ten. Sample: blood. This receptor was obtained from a woman aged 60 to 75 in good health.

The CDR3: CASSPNGEQYF. The DNA of the CDR3 is TGTGCCAGCAGCCCGAATGGCGAGCAGTACTTC. The chain links TRBV3-1 (or the pseudogene TRBV3-2) to TRBJ2-7; D is unclear. V gave up 4 bases and J gave up 6 bases, with 7 bases separating them. Germline V CDR1 and CDR2: LGHDT, YNNKEL (reference sequence). The CDR3 is 11 amino acids.